These 6 T cell receptor beta chains were all obtained from the same sample, sequenced in a study of human T cells and chemical hapten exposure. The time point denotes: patch test 1, 2 weeks after DPC sensitization. Treatment of the sample: therapeutic diphenylcyclopropenone sensitization with weekly scalp DPC. TCRdb re-called the RACE reads through MiXCR, storing one row per CDR3 protein. Here the sample spans approximately 90,000 distinct CDR3 sequences, under 15% being singletons. Source: whole blood, taken in connection with sensitization to the hapten diphenylcyclopropenone (DPC). The receptor set was obtained from a woman aged 40 to 50 with alopecia areata. Some clones in this sample may be carry-over from other donors' samples.

This clonotype was found many times. The J gene is TRBJ2-7, the V gene TRBV7-2; no definite D call. This CDR3 is 14 amino acids long. Germline CDR1 SGHTA, CDR2 FQGNSA. Trimming took off 5 bases at V and 0 bases at J, with 11 bases between the two ends. The CDR3 region is CASSPRALSYEQYF. The DNA of the CDR3 is TGTGCCAGCAGCCCACGGGCCCTCTCCTACGAGCAGTACTTC.

This clonotype was counted between two and nine times. J is TRBJ2-7 and V is TRBV4-1; TRBD2 matches 8 bases. With V trimmed by 4 bases and J by 0 bases, 5 bases remained unmatched. Germline loops: CDR1 MGHRA, CDR2 YSYEKL. The CDR3 covers 15 residues. This CDR3 reads CASSPREGYSYEQYF. The DNA for the CDR3 is TGCGCCAGCAGCCCCCGGGAGGGGTACTCCTACGAGCAGTACTTC.

This clonotype was picked up many times. The V and J genes are TRBV7-9 and TRBJ1-5; D is uncertain. CDR3 length: 13 residues. Germline CDR1 is SEHNR and CDR2 is FQNEAQ (reference sequence). The ends were cut back, 5 bases at V and 2 bases at J, with 7 bases in the middle. The chain's CDR3 is CASSRDGNQPQHF. In DNA, the CDR3 is TGTGCCAGCAGCCGAGATGGCAATCAGCCCCAGCATTTT.

This clonotype turned up a few times. The V gene is TRBV6-4, the J gene TRBJ2-1, with 7 positions matching TRBD2. J lost 15 bases, V lost 6 bases, and 8 bases had no gene match. Germline V gene lookup returns CDR1 MRHNA and CDR2 SNTAGT. This CDR3 has 11 residues. DNA of the CDR3: TGTGCCAGCAGGGGAGCGGGATCCTGGTTCTTC. Amino acid sequence: CASRGAGSWFF.

The rearrangement uses TRBV10-3 and TRBJ1-4; a weak D match, TRBD1 (5 bases). CDR3 length: 14 residues. V lost 10 bases, J lost 0 bases, and 12 bases lay in between. From germline, CDR1 is ENHRY and CDR2 SYGVKD. This CDR3 reads CATMGEATNEKLFF. The CDR3 DNA follows: TGTGCCACCATGGGGGAGGCAACTAATGAAAAACTGTTTTTT.

The genes are TRBV14 and TRBJ2-4; D call uncertain. The CDR3 has 12 residues. The V end was cut by 8 bases, the J end by 9 bases, with 14 bases between. From germline, CDR1 is SGHDN and CDR2 FVKESK. CDR3 sequence reads: CASVDGSGIQYF. For the CDR3, the DNA is TGTGCCAGCGTAGACGGGTCAGGCATTCAGTACTTC. The full variable domain, completed using reference TRBV14 and TRBJ2-4, is EAGVTQFPSHSVIEKGQTVTLRCDPISGHDNLYWYRRVMGKEIKFLLHFVKESKQDESGMPNNRFLAERTGGTYSTLKVQPAELEDSGVYFCASVDGSGIQYFGAGTRLSVL.